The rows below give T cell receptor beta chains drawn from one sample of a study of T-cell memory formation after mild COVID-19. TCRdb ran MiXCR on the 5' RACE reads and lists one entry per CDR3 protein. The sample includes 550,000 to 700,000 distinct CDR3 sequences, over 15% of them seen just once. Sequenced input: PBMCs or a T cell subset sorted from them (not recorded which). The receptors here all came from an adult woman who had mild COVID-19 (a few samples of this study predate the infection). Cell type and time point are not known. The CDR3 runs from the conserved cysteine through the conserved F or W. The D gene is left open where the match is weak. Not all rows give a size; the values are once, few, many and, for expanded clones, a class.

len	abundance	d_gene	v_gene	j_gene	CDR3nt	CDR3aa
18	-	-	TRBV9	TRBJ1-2	TGTGCCAGCAGCGTAGGAGGGGCCCGGAGCGGGAGTAACTATGGCTACACCTTC	CASSVGGARSGSNYGYTF
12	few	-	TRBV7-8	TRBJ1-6	TGTGCCAGCAGCCTTCCGAATTCACCCCTCCACTTT	CASSLPNSPLHF
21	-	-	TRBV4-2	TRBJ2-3	TGTGCCAGCAGCCCCCGGATAACAGGACTTACCACAGTGTTTTTCACAGATACGCAGTATTTT	CASSPRITGLTTVFFTDTQYF
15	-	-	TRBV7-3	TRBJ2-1	TGTGCCAGCAGCTTAACGGCGGGCTCCTACAATGAGCAGTTCTTC	CASSLTAGSYNEQFF
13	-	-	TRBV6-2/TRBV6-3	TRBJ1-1	TGTGCCAGCAGTTACAGGGGGAGCACTGAAGCTTTCTTT	CASSYRGSTEAFF
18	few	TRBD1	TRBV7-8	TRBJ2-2	TGTGCCAGCAGCTCGTTAACTACAGGGGCCCTCAACACCGGGGAGCTGTTTTTT	CASSSLTTGALNTGELFF
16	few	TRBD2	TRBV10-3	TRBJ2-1	TGTGCCATCAGTGAGTTCGGGGGGGCCACCTACAATGAGCAGTTCTTC	CAISEFGGATYNEQFF
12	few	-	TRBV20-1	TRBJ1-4	TGCAGTGCTAGCGGCGGAAATGAAAAACTGTTTTTT	CSASGGNEKLFF
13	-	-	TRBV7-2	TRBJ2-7	TGTGCCAGCAGTCGGGGGCGGGAGTGGGAGCAGTACTTC	CASSRGREWEQYF
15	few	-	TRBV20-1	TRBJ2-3	TGCAGTGCTAGACCCCCAGCGGACGGCAGGAATACGCAGTATTTT	CSARPPADGRNTQYF
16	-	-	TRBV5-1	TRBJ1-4	TGCGCCAGCAGCCCTCTTGTGAGTGGAACTAATGAAAAACTGTTTTTT	CASSPLVSGTNEKLFF
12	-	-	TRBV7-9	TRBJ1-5	TGTGCCAGCAGCTTGGTTAGCCAGCCCCAGCATTTT	CASSLVSQPQHF
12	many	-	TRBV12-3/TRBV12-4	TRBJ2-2	TGTGCCAGCAGTTTCTCGCCCGGGGAGCTGTTTTTT	CASSFSPGELFF
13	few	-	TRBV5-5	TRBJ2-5	TGTGCCAGTCGCCGTCCGGGACAAGAGACCCAGTACTTC	CASRRPGQETQYF
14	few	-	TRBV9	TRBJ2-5	TGTGCCAGCAGCGCCCGAATGGGTGAAGAGACCCAGTACTTC	CASSARMGEETQYF